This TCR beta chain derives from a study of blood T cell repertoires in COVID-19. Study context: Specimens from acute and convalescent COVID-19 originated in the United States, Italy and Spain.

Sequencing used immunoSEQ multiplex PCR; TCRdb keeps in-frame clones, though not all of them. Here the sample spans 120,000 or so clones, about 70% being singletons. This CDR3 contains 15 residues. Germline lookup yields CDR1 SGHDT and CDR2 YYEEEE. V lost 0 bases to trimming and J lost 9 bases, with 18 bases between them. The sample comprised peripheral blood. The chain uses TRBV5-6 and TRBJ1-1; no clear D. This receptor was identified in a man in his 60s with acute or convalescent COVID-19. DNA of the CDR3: TGTGCCAGCAGCTTGGGACCTATAGAGGGAGGAAAAGCTTTCTTT. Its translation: CASSLGPIEGGKAFF. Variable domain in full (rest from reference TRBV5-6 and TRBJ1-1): DAGVTQSPTHLIKTRGQQVTLRCSPKSGHDTVSWYQQALGQGPQFIFQYYEEEERQRGNFPDRFSGHQFPNYSSELNVNALLLGDSALYLCASSLGPIEGGKAFFGQGTRLTVV.